A selection of T cell receptor beta chains follows, all from one sample in a study of blood T cell repertoires in COVID-19. The protocol was immunoSEQ multiplex PCR, while the TCRdb copy is restricted to in-frame clones and leaves out a portion. The table lists some 330,000 clones, more than 70% of them singletons. The sequenced material came from PBMCs or T cells enriched from blood (not recorded which). The receptors were gathered from a man aged 35 to 55 in a cohort exposed to, infected with or recovered from COVID-19 (not recorded which). Each CDR3 is given with its conserved first and last residue. The D gene is left open where the match is weak. The listing skips clone size in some rows; elsewhere it reads once, few, many or a size class.

CASSDSSTSGLNHEQYF	TGTGCCAGCAGTGACTCTAGCACTAGCGGGTTAAATCACGAGCAGTACTTC	TRBD2	once	TRBJ2-7	TRBV6-4
CASSLGGGLGANYGYTF	TGTGCCAGCAGCTTGGGTGGAGGGCTGGGAGCTAACTATGGCTACACCTTC	NA	NA	TRBJ1-2	TRBV5-4
CASSLDGRTDTQYF	TGTGCCAGCAGCTTAGATGGCCGCACAGATACGCAGTATTTT	NA	NA	TRBJ2-3	TRBV7-3
CASSIQGDQETQYF	TGTGCCAGTAGTATACAGGGCGACCAAGAGACCCAGTACTTC	NA	NA	TRBJ2-5	TRBV19
CASSYSGSNYGYTF	TGTGCCAGCAGTTATTCGGGGAGTAACTATGGCTACACCTTC	NA	NA	TRBJ1-2	TRBV6-5
CASSLAQGAGNEQFF	TGCGCCAGCAGCTTGGCGCAGGGGGCAGGAAATGAGCAGTTCTTC	TRBD1	NA	TRBJ2-1	TRBV5-1
CASSLPGTGGDEQYF	TGCGCCAGCAGCTTACCCGGGACAGGGGGAGACGAGCAGTACTTC	TRBD1	NA	TRBJ2-7	TRBV5-1
CASSDLGVTEAFF	TGCGCCAGCAGTGATTTGGGAGTAACTGAAGCTTTCTTT	NA	NA	TRBJ1-1	TRBV10-2
CASRDDREAFF	TGCGCCAGCAGAGACGACAGGGAAGCTTTCTTT	NA	NA	TRBJ1-1	TRBV10-2
CAWNFVWADGYTF	TGTGCCTGGAATTTTGTGTGGGCAGATGGCTACACCTTC	NA	NA	TRBJ1-2	TRBV30
CASSDPGGANEKLFF	TGTGCCAGCAGTGACCCGGGAGGTGCTAATGAAAAACTGTTTTTT	NA	few	TRBJ1-4	TRBV28
CASSFYGTGGPNQPQHF	TGCGCCAGCAGCTTCTACGGGACAGGGGGTCCTAATCAGCCCCAGCATTTT	TRBD1	NA	TRBJ1-5	TRBV5-1
CASSYRVSGTEAFF	TGTGCCAGCAGCTACAGGGTCTCGGGCACTGAAGCTTTCTTT	NA	NA	TRBJ1-1	TRBV3-1/TRBV3-2
CASSEYGKHQHF	TGTGCCAGCAGTGAATACGGGAAACACCAGCATTTT	NA	NA	TRBJ1-5	TRBV2
CASSPRQGALNQPQHF	TGTGCCAGCAGCCCCCGACAGGGGGCACTGAATCAGCCCCAGCATTTT	TRBD1	few	TRBJ1-5	TRBV11-3
CASSKYRAGANVLTF	TGTGCCAGCAGCAAATACAGGGCTGGGGCCAACGTCCTGACTTTC	NA	NA	TRBJ2-6	TRBV28
CASSWAGANTEAFF	TGTGCCAGCAGTTGGGCAGGGGCGAACACTGAAGCTTTCTTT	NA	NA	TRBJ1-1	TRBV6-5
CASSQKADTDTQYF	TGCGCCAGCAGCCAGAAAGCGGACACAGATACGCAGTATTTT	NA	NA	TRBJ2-3	TRBV5-1
CASSQEGGGSYNEQFF	TGTGCCAGCAGCCAAGAAGGCGGGGGCTCCTACAATGAGCAGTTCTTC	TRBD2	NA	TRBJ2-1	TRBV3-1/TRBV3-2
CASRGAGEAKNIQYF	TGCGCCAGCAGGGGGGCGGGGGAAGCCAAAAACATTCAGTACTTC	NA	NA	TRBJ2-4	TRBV10-2
CASSPRATGQGNRSPLHF	TGTGCCAGCTCACCAAGGGCGACGGGACAGGGAAATCGATCACCCCTCCACTTT	TRBD1	few	TRBJ1-6	TRBV18
CSASRTSGYNEQFF	TGCAGTGCTAGTAGGACTAGCGGATACAATGAGCAGTTCTTC	TRBD2	NA	TRBJ2-1	TRBV20-1
CASSYDRGDYGYTF	TGTGCCAGCAGTTATGACAGGGGGGACTATGGCTACACCTTC	TRBD1	NA	TRBJ1-2	TRBV6-5
CASSFSAYNEQFF	TGCGCCAGCAGCTTTTCAGCCTACAATGAGCAGTTCTTC	NA	NA	TRBJ2-1	TRBV5-1
CASSQQGGAEKLFF	TGTGCCAGCAGTCAACAGGGTGGTGCTGAAAAACTGTTTTTT	NA	NA	TRBJ1-4	TRBV6-5
CASSLAASSYEQFF	TGTGCCAGCAGCTTAGCTGCTAGCAGCTATGAGCAGTTCTTC	NA	NA	TRBJ2-1	TRBV7-2
CASSPSQVTEAFF	TGTGCCAGCAGCCCCTCACAGGTTACTGAAGCTTTCTTT	NA	NA	TRBJ1-1	TRBV9
CASSVLPGDNEQFF	TGCGCCAGCAGCGTGCTGCCGGGGGACAATGAGCAGTTCTTC	NA	NA	TRBJ2-1	TRBV5-1
CASREGARETQYF	TGTGCCAGTAGAGAGGGGGCGAGGGAGACCCAGTACTTC	TRBD1	once	TRBJ2-5	TRBV19
CAWSHSYEQYF	TGTGCCTGGAGTCACTCCTACGAGCAGTACTTC	NA	NA	TRBJ2-7	TRBV30
CASSLTRRGDQPQHF	TGTGCCAGTAGTCTCACCCGCAGGGGAGATCAGCCCCAGCATTTT	NA	NA	TRBJ1-5	TRBV19
CASSATVASGSNEQFF	TGTGCCAGCAGCGCAACGGTCGCTAGCGGGAGTAATGAGCAGTTCTTC	TRBD2	NA	TRBJ2-1	TRBV3-1/TRBV3-2
CASMAGDGSYNEQFF	TGCGCCAGCATGGCGGGAGATGGCTCCTACAATGAGCAGTTCTTC	TRBD2	NA	TRBJ2-1	TRBV10-2
CASSITRGGQPNQPQHF	TGTGCCAGTAGTATAACTAGAGGAGGACAGCCCAATCAGCCCCAGCATTTT	NA	NA	TRBJ1-5	TRBV19
CASSKSALAGRGQETQYF	TGTGCCAGCAGCAAATCAGCACTAGCGGGAAGGGGGCAAGAGACCCAGTACTTC	NA	once	TRBJ2-5	TRBV21-1
CSASTSGRAFREQYF	TGCAGTGCTAGTACTAGCGGGAGGGCCTTTCGCGAGCAGTACTTC	TRBD2	NA	TRBJ2-7	TRBV20-1
CASSQVGGQGTGELFF	TGTGCCAGCAGCCAAGTAGGGGGACAGGGGACCGGGGAGCTGTTTTTT	TRBD1	few	TRBJ2-2	TRBV4-2
CAISGTGRVTGELFF	TGTGCCATCAGTGGGACAGGGCGCGTGACCGGGGAGCTGTTTTTT	TRBD1	NA	TRBJ2-2	TRBV10-3
CASSGGIAGGPGNEQFF	TGTGCCAGCAGTGGGGGCATAGCGGGAGGGCCGGGAAATGAGCAGTTCTTC	TRBD2	NA	TRBJ2-1	TRBV2
CASTLDSRDSGELFF	TGCGCCAGCACCCTCGATTCCCGGGACTCCGGGGAGCTGTTTTTT	NA	NA	TRBJ2-2	TRBV5-1
CASSLARFAGAGTEAFF	TGTGCCAGCAGCTTAGCTAGGTTTGCTGGGGCCGGCACTGAAGCTTTCTTT	NA	NA	TRBJ1-1	TRBV11-1
CASSLLPSGRANNEQFF	TGTGCCAGCAGCTTACTGCCTAGCGGGAGGGCCAACAATGAGCAGTTCTTC	TRBD2	NA	TRBJ2-1	TRBV7-2
CASSLRRTGRRRFF	TGTGCCAGCAGCTTGCGGCGAACCGGGAGGAGGCGGTTCTTC	TRBD2	NA	TRBJ2-1	TRBV5-6
CASSFGTGTDYEQYF	TGTGCCAGCAGCTTTGGGACAGGGACTGATTACGAGCAGTACTTC	TRBD1	NA	TRBJ2-7	TRBV5-4